The source of this TCR beta chain is a study of blood T cell repertoires in COVID-19. The overall study: The cDNA or gDNA used as material had been derived from T cells, B-cell-depleted T cells, or PBMCs.

The data were produced by immunoSEQ multiplex PCR, yet TCRdb's version contains in-frame clones alone and is incomplete. Among roughly 250,000 clones listed, 87% were seen once. The CDR3 spans 15 residues. Germline V gene sequence: CDR1 SNHLY, CDR2 FYNNEI. The trim removed 6 bases at V and 1 base at J, leaving 9 bases unmatched. The V and J genes are TRBV2 and TRBJ2-7; 7 bases are a match to TRBD1. This TCR came from a young woman with acute COVID-19. The sample was PBMCs or T cells enriched from blood (not recorded which). The DNA of the CDR3 is TGTGCCAGCAGGTTACTCCGGGACAGTTCCTACGAGCAGTACTTC. Amino acid sequence: CASRLLRDSSYEQYF.